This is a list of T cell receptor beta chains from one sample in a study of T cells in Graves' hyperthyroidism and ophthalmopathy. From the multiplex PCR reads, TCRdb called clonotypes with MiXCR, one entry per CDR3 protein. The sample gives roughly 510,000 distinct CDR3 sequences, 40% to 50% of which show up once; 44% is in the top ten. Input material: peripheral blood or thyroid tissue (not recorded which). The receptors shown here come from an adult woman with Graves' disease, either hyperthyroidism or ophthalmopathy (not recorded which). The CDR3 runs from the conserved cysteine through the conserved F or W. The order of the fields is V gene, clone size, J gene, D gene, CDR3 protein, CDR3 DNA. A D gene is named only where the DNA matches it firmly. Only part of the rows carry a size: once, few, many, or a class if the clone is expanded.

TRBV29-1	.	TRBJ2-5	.	CSVARGTQYF	TGCAGCGTTGCCCGTGGGACCCAGTACTTC
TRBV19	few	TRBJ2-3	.	CASSPGEDTQYF	TGTGCCAGTAGTCCCGGGGAGGATACGCAGTATTTT
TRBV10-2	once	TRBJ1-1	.	CASSEMTANTEAFF	TGCGCCAGCAGTGAGATGACAGCGAACACTGAAGCTTTCTTT
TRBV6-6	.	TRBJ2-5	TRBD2	CASSPGTSLSF	TGTGCCAGCAGCCCGGGGACTAGCCTCTCCTTC
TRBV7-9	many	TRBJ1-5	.	CASSHGGQDQPQHF	TGTGCCAGCAGCCACGGCGGGCAGGATCAGCCCCAGCATTTT
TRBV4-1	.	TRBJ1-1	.	CASSQMGLSNTEAFF	TGCGCCAGCAGCCAGATGGGACTCTCGAACACTGAAGCTTTCTTT
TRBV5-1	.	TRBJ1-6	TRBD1	CASSTGQGNSPLHF	TGCGCCAGCAGCACCGGACAGGGCAATTCACCCCTCCACTTT
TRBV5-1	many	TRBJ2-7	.	CASSLGSRSHEQYF	TGCGCCAGCAGCTTGGGGTCGAGGTCCCACGAGCAGTACTTC
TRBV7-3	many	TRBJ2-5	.	CASSTGASDETQYF	TGTGCCAGCAGTACGGGAGCCAGTGACGAGACCCAGTACTTC
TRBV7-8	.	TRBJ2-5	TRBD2	CASSSLPIAGSLKETQYF	TGTGCCAGCAGTTCCTTACCTATAGCGGGATCTCTTAAAGAGACCCAGTACTTC
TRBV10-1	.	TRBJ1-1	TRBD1	CASTHRDRGTEAFF	TGCGCCAGCACTCACCGGGACAGGGGAACTGAAGCTTTCTTT
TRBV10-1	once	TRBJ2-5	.	CASTWGVLGETQYF	TGCGCCAGCACCTGGGGGGTCCTGGGGGAGACCCAGTACTTC
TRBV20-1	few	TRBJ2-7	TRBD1	CSARGQGFYEQYF	TGCAGTGCGAGAGGACAGGGATTCTACGAGCAGTACTTC
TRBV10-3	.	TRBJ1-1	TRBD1	CAINSQGMNTEAFF	TGTGCCATCAATTCACAGGGGATGAACACTGAAGCTTTCTTT
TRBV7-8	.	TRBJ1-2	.	CASSSGLNEGYTF	TGTGCCAGCAGCTCGGGACTTAATGAGGGCTACACCTTC
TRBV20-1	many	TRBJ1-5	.	CSARQTAEPGQPQHF	TGCAGTGCTAGACAGACTGCCGAGCCGGGTCAGCCCCAGCATTTT
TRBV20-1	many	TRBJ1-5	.	CSASGQRDSNQPQHF	TGCAGTGCTAGTGGTCAGAGAGATAGCAATCAGCCCCAGCATTTT
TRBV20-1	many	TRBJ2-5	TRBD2	CSAPNSGRGKTQYF	TGCAGTGCGCCGAATAGCGGGAGGGGGAAGACCCAGTACTTC
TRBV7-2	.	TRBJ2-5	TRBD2	CASGDQRGQETQYF	TGTGCCAGCGGGGACCAGCGGGGCCAAGAGACCCAGTACTTC
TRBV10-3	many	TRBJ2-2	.	CAISETGTTGELFF	TGTGCCATCAGTGAGACTGGAACTACCGGGGAGCTGTTTTTT
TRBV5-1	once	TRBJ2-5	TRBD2	CASNKGTSGEERETQYF	TGCGCCAGCAACAAGGGGACTAGCGGCGAAGAACGAGAGACCCAGTACTTC
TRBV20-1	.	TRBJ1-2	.	CSARRDSAGDDGYTF	TGCAGTGCTAGGAGGGACTCAGCCGGGGACGATGGCTACACCTTC
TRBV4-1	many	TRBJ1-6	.	CASSQAPGSPLHF	TGCGCCAGCAGCCAGGCCCCGGGTTCACCCCTCCACTTT
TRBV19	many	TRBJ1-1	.	CASSISRQNTEAFF	TGTGCCAGTAGTATTTCGAGACAGAACACTGAAGCTTTCTTT
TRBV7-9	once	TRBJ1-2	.	CASSRGDGFYGYTF	TGTGCCAGCAGCCGAGGGGACGGATTCTATGGCTACACCTTC
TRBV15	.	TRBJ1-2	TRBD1	CATSTETGGDYGYTF	TGTGCCACCAGCACCGAGACAGGGGGCGACTATGGCTACACCTTC
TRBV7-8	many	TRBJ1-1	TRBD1	CASRLSPLTGATEAFF	TGTGCCAGCCGATTATCCCCTTTAACAGGGGCGACTGAAGCTTTCTTT